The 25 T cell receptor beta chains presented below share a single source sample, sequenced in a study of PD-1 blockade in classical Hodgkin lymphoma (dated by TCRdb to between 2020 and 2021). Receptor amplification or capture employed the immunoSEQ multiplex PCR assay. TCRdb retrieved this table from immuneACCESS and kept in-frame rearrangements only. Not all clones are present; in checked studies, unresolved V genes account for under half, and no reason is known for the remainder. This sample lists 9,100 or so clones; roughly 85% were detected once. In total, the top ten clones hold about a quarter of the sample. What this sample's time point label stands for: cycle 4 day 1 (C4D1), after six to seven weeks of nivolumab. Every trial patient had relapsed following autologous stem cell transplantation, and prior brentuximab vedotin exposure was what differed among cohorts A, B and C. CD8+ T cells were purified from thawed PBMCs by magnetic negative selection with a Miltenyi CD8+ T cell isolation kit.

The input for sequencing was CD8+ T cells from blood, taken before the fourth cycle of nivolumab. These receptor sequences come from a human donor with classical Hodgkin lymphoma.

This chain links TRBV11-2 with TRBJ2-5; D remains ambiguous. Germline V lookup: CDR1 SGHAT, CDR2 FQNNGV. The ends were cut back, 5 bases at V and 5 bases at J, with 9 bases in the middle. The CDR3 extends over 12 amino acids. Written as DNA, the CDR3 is TGTGCCAGCAGCCCTCTCTTTGAGACCCAGTACTTC. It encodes CASSPLFETQYF.

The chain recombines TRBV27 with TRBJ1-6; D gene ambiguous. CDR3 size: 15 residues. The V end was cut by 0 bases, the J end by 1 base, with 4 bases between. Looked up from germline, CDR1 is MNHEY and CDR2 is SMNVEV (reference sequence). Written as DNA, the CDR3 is TGTGCCAGCAGTTTATCGAAGTCCTATAATTCACCCCTCCACTTT. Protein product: CASSLSKSYNSPLHF.

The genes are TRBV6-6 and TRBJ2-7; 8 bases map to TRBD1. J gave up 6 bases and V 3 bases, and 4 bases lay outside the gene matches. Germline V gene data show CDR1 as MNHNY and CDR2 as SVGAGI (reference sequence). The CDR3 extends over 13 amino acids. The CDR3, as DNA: TGTGCCAGCAGTTATGACAGGGGTATCGAGCAGTACTTC. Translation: CASSYDRGIEQYF.

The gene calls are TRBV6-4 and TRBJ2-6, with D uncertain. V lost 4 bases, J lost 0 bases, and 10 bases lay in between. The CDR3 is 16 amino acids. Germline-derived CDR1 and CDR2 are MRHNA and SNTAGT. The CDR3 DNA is TGTGCCAGCAGTGGAGTGGATGGCTCTGGGGCCAACGTCCTGACTTTC. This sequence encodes CASSGVDGSGANVLTF.

The chain's CDR3 is CASRWGGGTETQYF. The DNA for the CDR3 is TGTGCCAGCAGGTGGGGGGGAGGTACGGAGACCCAGTACTTC. The V call is TRBV6-1, the J call TRBJ2-5, with 7 bases matching TRBD2. Germline values: CDR1 MNHNS, CDR2 SASEGT. The CDR3 runs 14 residues. V gave up 6 bases and J gave up 5 bases; unmatched junction bases: 9.

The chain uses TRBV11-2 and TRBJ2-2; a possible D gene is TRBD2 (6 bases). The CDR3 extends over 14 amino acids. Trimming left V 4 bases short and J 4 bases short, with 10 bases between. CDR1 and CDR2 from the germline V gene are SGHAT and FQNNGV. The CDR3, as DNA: TGTGCCAGCAGCTCAACAGCGGGCACCGGGGAGCTGTTTTTT. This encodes CASSSTAGTGELFF. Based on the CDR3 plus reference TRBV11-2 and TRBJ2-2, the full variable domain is EAGVAQSPRYKIIEKRQSVAFWCNPISGHATLYWYQQILGQGPKLLIQFQNNGVVDDSQLPKDRFSAERLKGVDSTLKIQPAKLEDSAVYLCASSSTAGTGELFFGEGSRLTVL.

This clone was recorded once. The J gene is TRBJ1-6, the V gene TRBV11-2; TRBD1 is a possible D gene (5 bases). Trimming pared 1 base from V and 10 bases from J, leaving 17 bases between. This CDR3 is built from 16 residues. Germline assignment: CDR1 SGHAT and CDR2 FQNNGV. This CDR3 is CASSLAERQGRSPLHF. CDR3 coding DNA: TGTGCCAGCAGCTTAGCCGAAAGGCAGGGTCGGTCACCCCTCCACTTT.

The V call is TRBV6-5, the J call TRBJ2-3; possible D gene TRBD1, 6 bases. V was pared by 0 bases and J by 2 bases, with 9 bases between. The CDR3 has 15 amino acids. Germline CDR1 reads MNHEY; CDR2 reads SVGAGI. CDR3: CASSYSGASTDTQYF. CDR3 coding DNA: TGTGCCAGCAGTTACTCGGGGGCTTCCACAGATACGCAGTATTTT.

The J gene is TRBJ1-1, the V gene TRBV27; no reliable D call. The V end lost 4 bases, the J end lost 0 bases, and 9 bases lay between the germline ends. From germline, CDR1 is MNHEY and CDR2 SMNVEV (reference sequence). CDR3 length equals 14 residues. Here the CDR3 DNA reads TGTGCCAGCAGTTCTACAAACCTGAACACTGAAGCTTTCTTT. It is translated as CASSSTNLNTEAFF.

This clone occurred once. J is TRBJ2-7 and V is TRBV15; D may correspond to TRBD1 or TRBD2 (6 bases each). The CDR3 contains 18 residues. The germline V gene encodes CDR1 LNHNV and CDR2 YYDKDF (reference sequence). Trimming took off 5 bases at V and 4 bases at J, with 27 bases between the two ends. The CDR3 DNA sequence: TGTGCCACCAGCGACCCAATTGGAGGGGGAGTTGACCCTTACGAGCAGTACTTC. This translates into CATSDPIGGGVDPYEQYF. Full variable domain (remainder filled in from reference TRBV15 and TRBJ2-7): DAMVIQNPRYQVTQFGKPVTLSCSQTLNHNVMYWYQQKSSQAPKLLFHYYDKDFNNEADTPDNFQSRRPNTSFCFLDIRSPGLGDTAMYLCATSDPIGGGVDPYEQYFGPGTRLTVT.

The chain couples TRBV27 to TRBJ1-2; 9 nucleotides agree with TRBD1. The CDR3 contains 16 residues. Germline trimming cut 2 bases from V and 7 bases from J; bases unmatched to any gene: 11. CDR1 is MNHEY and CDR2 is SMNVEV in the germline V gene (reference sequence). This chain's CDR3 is CASSLIDRGVMGGYTF. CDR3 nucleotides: TGTGCCAGCAGTTTAATAGACAGGGGGGTAATGGGTGGCTACACCTTC.

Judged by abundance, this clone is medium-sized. In nucleotides, the CDR3 is TGTGCCAGCAGTTATGACAGGGGTATCGAGCAGTACTTC. This sequence encodes CASSYDRGIEQYF. The V gene is TRBV6-5, the J gene TRBJ2-7, with TRBD1 matching over 8 bases. The CDR3 covers 13 residues. V lost 3 bases, J lost 6 bases, and 4 bases stayed unmatched. From germline, CDR1 is MNHEY and CDR2 SVGAGI.

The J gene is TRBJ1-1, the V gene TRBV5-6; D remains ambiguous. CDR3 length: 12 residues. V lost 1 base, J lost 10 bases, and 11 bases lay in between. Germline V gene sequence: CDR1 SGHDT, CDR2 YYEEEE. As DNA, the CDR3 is TGTGCCAGCAGCTTGAGGGCGAATGGAGCTTTCTTT. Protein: CASSLRANGAFF.

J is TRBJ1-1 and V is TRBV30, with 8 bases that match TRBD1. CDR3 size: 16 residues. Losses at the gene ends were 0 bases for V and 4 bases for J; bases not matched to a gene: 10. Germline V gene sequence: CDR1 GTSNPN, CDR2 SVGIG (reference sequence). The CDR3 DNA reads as TGTGCCTGGAGTGTCAGGGGGCGGATTGGTGGCACTGAAGCTTTCTTT. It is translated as CAWSVRGRIGGTEAFF.

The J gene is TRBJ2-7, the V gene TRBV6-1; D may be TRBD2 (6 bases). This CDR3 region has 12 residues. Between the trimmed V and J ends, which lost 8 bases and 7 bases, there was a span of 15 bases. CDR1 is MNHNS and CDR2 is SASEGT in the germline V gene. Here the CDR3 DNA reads TGTGCCAGCGAGGGGACCCGGGGGGAGCAGTACTTC. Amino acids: CASEGTRGEQYF.

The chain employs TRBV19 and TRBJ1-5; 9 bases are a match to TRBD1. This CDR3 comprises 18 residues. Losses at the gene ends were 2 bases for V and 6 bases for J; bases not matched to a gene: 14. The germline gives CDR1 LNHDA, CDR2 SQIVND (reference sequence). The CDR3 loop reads CASSINADWDRDFQPQHF. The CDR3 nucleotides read TGTGCCAGTAGTATAAATGCAGATTGGGACAGGGATTTTCAGCCCCAGCATTTT.

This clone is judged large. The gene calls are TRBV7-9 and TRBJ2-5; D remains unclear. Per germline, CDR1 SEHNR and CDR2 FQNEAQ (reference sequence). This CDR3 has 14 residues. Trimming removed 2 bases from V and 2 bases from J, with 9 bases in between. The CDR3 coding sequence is TGTGCCAGCAGCTTATGGTACAGACAAGAGACCCAGTACTTC. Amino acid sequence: CASSLWYRQETQYF.

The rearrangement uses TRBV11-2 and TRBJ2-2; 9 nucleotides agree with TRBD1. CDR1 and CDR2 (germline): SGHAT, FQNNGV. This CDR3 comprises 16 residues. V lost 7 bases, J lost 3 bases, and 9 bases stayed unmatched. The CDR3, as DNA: TGTGCCAGCACCCTTGGGTGGACAGGGGACACCGGGGAGCTGTTTTTT. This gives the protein CASTLGWTGDTGELFF. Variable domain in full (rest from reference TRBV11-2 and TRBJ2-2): EAGVAQSPRYKIIEKRQSVAFWCNPISGHATLYWYQQILGQGPKLLIQFQNNGVVDDSQLPKDRFSAERLKGVDSTLKIQPAKLEDSAVYLCASTLGWTGDTGELFFGEGSRLTVL.

The CDR3 DNA reads as TGCGCCAGCAGCTTGGGCAGTGGGGGAGTCTATGGCTACACCTTC. It translates to CASSLGSGGVYGYTF. This sequence joins TRBV5-1 and TRBJ1-2; tentatively, D is TRBD1 (5 bases). Germline V gives CDR1 SGHRS, CDR2 YFSETQ. The V end lost 0 bases, the J end lost 4 bases, and 13 bases lay between the germline ends. The CDR3 is 15 residues long.

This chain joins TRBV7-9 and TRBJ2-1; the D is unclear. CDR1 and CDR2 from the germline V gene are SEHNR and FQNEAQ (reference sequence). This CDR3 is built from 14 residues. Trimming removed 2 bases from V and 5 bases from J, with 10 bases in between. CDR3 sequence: CASSLFTGDNEQFF. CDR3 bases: TGTGCCAGCAGCTTATTTACCGGAGACAATGAGCAGTTCTTC.

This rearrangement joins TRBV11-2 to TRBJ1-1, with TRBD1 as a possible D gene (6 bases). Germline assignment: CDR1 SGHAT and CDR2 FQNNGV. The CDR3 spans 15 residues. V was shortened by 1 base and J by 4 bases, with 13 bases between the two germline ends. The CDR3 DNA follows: TGTGCCAGCAGCTTAGGGATGGGGGCATTCACTGAAGCTTTCTTT. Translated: CASSLGMGAFTEAFF.

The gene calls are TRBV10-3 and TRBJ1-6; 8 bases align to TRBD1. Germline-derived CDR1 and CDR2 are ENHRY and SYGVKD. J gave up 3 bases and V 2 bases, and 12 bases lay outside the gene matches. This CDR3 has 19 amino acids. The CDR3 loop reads CAISEPATTGAFYNSPLHF. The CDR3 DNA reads TGTGCCATCAGTGAGCCCGCAACGACAGGGGCGTTCTATAATTCACCCCTCCACTTT.

CDR3 sequence reads: CASSLGDQTIRFF. Written as DNA, the CDR3 is TGTGCCAGCAGCTTGGGGGACCAAACAATTAGGTTTTTT. V gene TRBV5-6 combines with J gene TRBJ1-4; TRBD1 is a possible D gene (5 bases). Germline-derived CDR1 and CDR2 are SGHDT and YYEEEE. The CDR3 spans 13 residues. V was trimmed by 0 bases and J by 16 bases, leaving 16 bases between them.

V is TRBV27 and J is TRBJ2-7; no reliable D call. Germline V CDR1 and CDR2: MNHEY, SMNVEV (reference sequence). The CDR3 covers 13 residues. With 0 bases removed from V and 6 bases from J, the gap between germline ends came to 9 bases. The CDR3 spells CASSLSYAGEQYF. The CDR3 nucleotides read TGTGCCAGCAGTTTATCTTATGCTGGCGAGCAGTACTTC.

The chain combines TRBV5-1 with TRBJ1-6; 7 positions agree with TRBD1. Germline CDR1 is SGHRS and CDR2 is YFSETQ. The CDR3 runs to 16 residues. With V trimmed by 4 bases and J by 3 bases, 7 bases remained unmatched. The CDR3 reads CASSRDRDIYNSPLHF. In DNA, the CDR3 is TGCGCCAGCAGCCGTGACAGGGATATCTATAATTCACCCCTCCACTTT.